This TCR beta chain originates from a study of blood T cell repertoires in COVID-19. The repertoire was sequenced with immunoSEQ multiplex PCR; TCRdb's copy has only in-frame clones and lacks some. The sample has about 240,000 clones, around 87% seen once. V lost 4 bases to trimming and J lost 8 bases, with 15 bases between them. Germline CDR1 SNHLY, CDR2 FYNNEI. The CDR3 has 14 residues. Enrollees, roughly 18 to 89 years old, lived in about two dozen US areas. The TCR originated in a middle-aged woman with acute COVID-19. Sequenced sample: PBMCs or T cells enriched from blood (not recorded which). The rearrangement uses TRBV2 and TRBJ2-1; maybe TRBD2 (6 bases). The CDR3 region has the DNA TGTGCCAGCAGTGTTAACGGGAGAGGGGATGAGCAGTTCTTC. It translates to CASSVNGRGDEQFF.